One sample yielded the 30 T cell receptor beta chains listed below, sequenced in a study of CXCR3-negative and CXCR3-positive naive CD8 T cells. 5' RACE that incorporated UMI labels was used to prepare the TRB cDNA libraries. With the 5' RACE reads reprocessed, TCRdb shows one record per CDR3 protein and no DNA. The repertoire table contains some 130,000 distinct CDR3 sequences. Sequences were obtained from naive CXCR3- CD8+ T cells from blood. The sample's subset: CD45RO-CCR7+CD27+CD95- naive CD8+ T cells lacking CXCR3 (TNR3-). These receptors all stem from a human donor in good health. Some clones in this sample may be carry-over from other donors' samples.

The chain couples TRBV5-1 to TRBJ2-7; lacking DNA, the TRBD1 call made by TCRdb goes unchecked. The CDR3 is 15 residues long. Germline lookup yields CDR1 SGHRS and CDR2 YFSETQ. CDR3 sequence: CASTHGTGRSYEQYF.

This chain links TRBV7-3 with TRBJ1-1. This CDR3 contains 13 residues. Per the germline V gene, CDR1 is SGHTA and CDR2 is FQGTGA. This CDR3 reads CASSLYTGTEAFF.

V usage is TRBV28 and J usage is TRBJ2-5; TCRdb picks TRBD1, but there is no DNA to check that call. CDR3 length: 16 residues. Germline V gene lookup returns CDR1 MDHEN and CDR2 SYDVKM. CDR3 in amino acids: CASSQSRFQDGETQYF.

V gene TRBV5-4 combines with J gene TRBJ2-3; as DNA is missing, the TRBD2 call by TCRdb cannot be tested. Germline V gene sequence: CDR1 SGHNT, CDR2 YYREEE (reference sequence). The CDR3 loop spans 17 amino acids. Here the CDR3 reads CASSLGGARSGRETQYF.

The chain carries TRBV10-2 and TRBJ1-1. Germline V lookup: CDR1 WSHSY, CDR2 SAAADI. CDR3 length: 15 residues. CDR3 sequence: CASSVLQEKNTEAFF.

The chain joins TRBV29-1 to TRBJ2-2. The CDR3 covers 11 residues. Germline CDR1 SQVTM, CDR2 ANQGSEA. The CDR3 loop reads CSVDGTGELFF.

The gene calls are TRBV7-3 and TRBJ1-2. The CDR3 runs 15 residues. CDR1 SGHTA and CDR2 FQGTGA come from the germline V gene. The CDR3 here is CASSPQGGDTYGYTF.

This sequence joins TRBV29-1 and TRBJ1-2. Germline CDR1 and CDR2: SQVTM and ANQGSEA. This CDR3 region has 13 residues. The CDR3 sequence: CSVVSPGLQGYIF. Full variable domain (missing parts from reference TRBV29-1 and TRBJ1-2): SAVISQKPSRDICQRGTSLTIQCQVDSQVTMMFWYRQQPGQSLTLIATANQGSEATYESGFVIDKFPISRPNLTFSTLTVSNMSPEDSSIYLCSVVSPGLQGYIFGSGTRLTVV.

The CDR3 loop reads CASSGPRGEHEQYF. The chain employs TRBV9 and TRBJ2-7; TCRdb gives TRBD1 as the D gene, but with no DNA this cannot be confirmed. From germline, CDR1 is SGDLS and CDR2 YYNGEE. The CDR3 extends over 14 amino acids.

The chain couples TRBV12-3 or TRBV12-4 to TRBJ2-4; TCRdb picks TRBD1, but there is no DNA to check that call. The CDR3 contains 13 residues. The chain's CDR3 is CASSITGESIQYF.

The chain couples TRBV4-3 to TRBJ2-7; TCRdb's D call of TRBD1 is untestable without DNA. This CDR3 comprises 14 residues. Germline CDR1 reads LGHNA; CDR2 reads YSLEER. The CDR3 sequence: CASSLTGGSEEQYF.

The chain links TRBV12-3 or TRBV12-4 to TRBJ2-3. This CDR3 contains 16 residues. The CDR3 loop is CASSPVGGLSTDTQYF.

This chain connects TRBV6-5 to TRBJ1-4. Germline V gives CDR1 MNHEY, CDR2 SVGAGI. CDR3 length: 15 residues. This CDR3 reads CASSYSAVLGEKLFF.

CDR3 loop: CSAGGGYEQYF. This chain links TRBV29-1 with TRBJ2-7; TCRdb's D call, TRBD1, is unchecked because there is no DNA. The germline V gene encodes CDR1 SQVTM and CDR2 ANQGSEA. The CDR3 runs to 11 residues.

J is TRBJ2-7 and V is TRBV15. CDR3 length equals 15 residues. Germline CDR1 is LNHNV and CDR2 is YYDKDF (reference sequence). CDR3 amino acids: CATSRDPPGGYEQYF.

The chain recombines TRBV12-3 or TRBV12-4 with TRBJ1-6; TCRdb proposes TRBD1, but this gene call is untestable without DNA. The CDR3 consists of 13 residues. CDR3 in amino acids: CASSQDSYSPLHF.

V gene TRBV7-3 combines with J gene TRBJ2-5. This CDR3 has 13 amino acids. Germline CDR1 is SGHTA and CDR2 is FQGTGA. The CDR3 region is CASSKALQETQYF.

The chain combines TRBV29-1 with TRBJ2-7; TCRdb proposes TRBD1, but this gene call is untestable without DNA. The germline CDR1 and CDR2 sequences are SQVTM and ANQGSEA. This CDR3 spans 13 amino acids. The CDR3 here is CSGRDRGAYEQYF.

This chain uses TRBV6-2 or TRBV6-3 with TRBJ2-1; TCRdb picks TRBD2, but there is no DNA to check that call. CDR3 size: 14 residues. Germline loops: CDR1 MNHEY, CDR2 SVGEGT. This CDR3 is CASSPMGLDDEQFF.

The chain employs TRBV15 and TRBJ1-1. Germline V gene lookup returns CDR1 LNHNV and CDR2 YYDKDF (reference sequence). The CDR3 contains 14 residues. This CDR3 is CATSRGIGDTEAFF.

This chain links TRBV29-1 with TRBJ2-7; the TCRdb D gene call, TRBD2, has no DNA to confirm it. This CDR3 region has 13 residues. The germline CDR1 and CDR2 sequences are SQVTM and ANQGSEA. The CDR3 protein is CSVTSGDSYEQYF.

The chain carries TRBV25-1 and TRBJ2-7; without DNA, the TCRdb call of TRBD1 cannot be checked. The germline V gene encodes CDR1 MGHDK and CDR2 SYGVNS. The CDR3 length is 13 residues. The CDR3 spells CASSEMNPGEQYF.

V usage is TRBV5-4 and J usage is TRBJ2-3. The CDR3 consists of 12 residues. Germline-derived CDR1 and CDR2 are SGHNT and YYREEE (reference sequence). CDR3 sequence reads: CASSFWGDTQYF.

The rearrangement links TRBV11-2 to TRBJ2-4; TCRdb proposes TRBD1, but this gene call is untestable without DNA. This CDR3 contains 12 residues. CDR1 SGHAT and CDR2 FQNNGV come from the germline V gene. This chain's CDR3 is CASSGQGNIQYF.

The chain is built from TRBV29-1 and TRBJ2-7. The CDR3 length is 12 residues. Germline CDR1 is SQVTM and CDR2 is ANQGSEA. The CDR3: CSVEDASPEQYF.

The chain employs TRBV5-4 and TRBJ2-7; TCRdb's D call of TRBD1 is untestable without DNA. Germline CDR1 SGHNT, CDR2 YYREEE (reference sequence). This CDR3 contains 14 residues. CDR3 loop: CASSYRDDSYEQYF.

The chain is built from TRBV4-2 and TRBJ1-4; TCRdb gives TRBD1 as the D gene, but with no DNA this cannot be confirmed. Germline V gene sequence: CDR1 LGHNA, CDR2 YNFKEQ. The CDR3 is 14 residues long. CDR3: CASSQRTGEGKLFF.

This chain connects TRBV29-1 to TRBJ2-1; TCRdb's D call of TRBD2 is untestable without DNA. Germline V gives CDR1 SQVTM, CDR2 ANQGSEA. This CDR3 comprises 16 residues. The CDR3: CSVVGTSGFLYNEQFF.

J is TRBJ2-5 and V is TRBV7-2; TCRdb indicates TRBD2, and absent DNA this call remains unverified. The CDR3 consists of 14 residues. Germline-derived CDR1 and CDR2 are SGHTA and FQGNSA. Here the CDR3 reads CASSLATSSEREYF.

The chain employs TRBV7-9 and TRBJ2-3; TCRdb names TRBD1, which stays unverified in the absence of DNA. CDR1 is SEHNR and CDR2 is FQNEAQ in the germline V gene (reference sequence). This CDR3 spans 15 amino acids. CDR3 amino acids: CASSSRTGGTDTQYF.